The 18 T cell receptor beta chains given below trace back to one sample, sequenced in a study of neoadjuvant anti-PD-1 for oral cavity cancer. The time point: after neoadjuvant nivolumab, at surgical resection. Data came from immunoSEQ multiplex PCR; TCRdb stores just in-frame clones and leaves some out. The sample has roughly 15,000 clones; around 79% are singletons. Sequencing was performed on PBMCs, taken after nivolumab (anti-PD-1) treatment. The receptor set was obtained from a person aged 35-79 years with oral cavity squamous cell carcinoma.

The chain couples TRBV6-5 to TRBJ1-1; D gene unclear. The germline V and J ends were trimmed by 2 bases and 5 bases, with 12 bases remaining between them. The germline CDR1 and CDR2 sequences are MNHEY and SVGAGI. This CDR3 comprises 14 residues. In DNA form, the CDR3 reads TGTGCCAGCAGTTACGCGGAGGAGGGAACTGAAGCTTTCTTT. Encoded protein: CASSYAEEGTEAFF.

Only a few counts were recorded for this clone. This rearrangement joins TRBV2 to TRBJ1-5; weak D call: TRBD1 (6 bases). The germline V gene has CDR1 SNHLY and CDR2 FYNNEI. Trimming took 3 bases from V and 5 from J, leaving 11 bases between them. There are 14 residues in the CDR3. The CDR3 DNA reads TGTGCCAGCAGTGATAGAGGGGGGCATCAGCCCCAGCATTTT. This gives the protein CASSDRGGHQPQHF.

V is TRBV28 and J is TRBJ1-1, with D tentatively TRBD1 (5 bases). The CDR3 is 17 amino acids. Germline lookup yields CDR1 MDHEN and CDR2 SYDVKM. V was pared by 7 bases and J by 1 base, with 22 bases between. In DNA, the CDR3 is TGTGCCAGCACCTTAACGGGTCGGGGACGGGCGAACACTGAAGCTTTCTTT. Amino acid sequence: CASTLTGRGRANTEAFF.

The V and J genes are TRBV5-1 and TRBJ2-7; possibly TRBD1 for D (5 bases). Germline V gene sequence: CDR1 SGHRS, CDR2 YFSETQ. The CDR3 is 13 residues long. The germline V and J ends were trimmed by 4 bases and 6 bases, with 14 bases remaining between them. CDR3 in amino acids: CASSAQEKSEQYF. For the CDR3, the DNA is TGCGCCAGCAGCGCACAGGAAAAGAGCGAGCAGTACTTC.

V gene TRBV28 combines with J gene TRBJ2-1; 16 nucleotides match TRBD2. The CDR3 is 16 residues long. J was trimmed by 7 bases and V by 7 bases; bases with no gene match: 7. Germline V gene sequence: CDR1 MDHEN, CDR2 SYDVKM. This chain's CDR3 is CASTGTSGRAANEQFF. The CDR3, as DNA: TGTGCCAGCACCGGGACTAGCGGGAGGGCCGCGAATGAGCAGTTCTTC.

V is TRBV27 and J is TRBJ2-1; D uncertain. V was cut by 3 bases and J by 10 bases, with 10 bases left in between. The germline CDR1 and CDR2 sequences are MNHEY and SMNVEV (reference sequence). The CDR3 covers 12 residues. CDR3 DNA sequence: TGTGCCAGCAGTTTTTTAGAAAAGGAGCAGTTCTTC. This encodes CASSFLEKEQFF.

The CDR3 sequence is CASSLSRTMDEQYF. CDR3 sequence (DNA): TGTGCCAGCAGTTTATCAAGGACAATGGACGAGCAGTACTTC. The chain has TRBV27 and TRBJ2-7, with D maybe TRBD1 (5 bases). V dropped 0 bases and J dropped 5 bases, with 11 bases sitting between them. CDR3 length: 14 amino acids. From germline, CDR1 is MNHEY and CDR2 SMNVEV (reference sequence).

The rearrangement joins TRBV6-6 to TRBJ1-1, with a tentative D call TRBD1 (6 bases). CDR1 and CDR2 (germline): MNHNY, SVGAGI (reference sequence). V lost 6 bases and J 1 base, leaving 18 bases between the germline ends. CDR3 size: 16 residues. Here the CDR3 DNA reads TGTGCCAGCAGGCCCCTAACAGGGATGGAGAACACTGAAGCTTTCTTT. Residues: CASRPLTGMENTEAFF.

The chain links TRBV29-1 to TRBJ2-6, with a weak D call TRBD2 (6 bases). The V end lost 4 bases, the J end lost 0 bases, and 7 bases lay between the germline ends. The CDR3 has 14 amino acids. Germline assignment: CDR1 SQVTM and CDR2 ANQGSEA. CDR3 amino acids: CSVGEDSGANVLTF. The DNA for the CDR3 is TGCAGCGTTGGGGAGGACTCTGGGGCCAACGTCCTGACTTTC.

This clone was picked up one time. The gene calls are TRBV7-2 and TRBJ2-3, with 9 positions matching TRBD2. The V gene end was trimmed by 5 bases and the J gene end by 2 bases; junction bases not matched to a gene: 8. From germline, CDR1 is SGHTA and CDR2 FQGNSA. The CDR3 is made up of 16 amino acids. Written as DNA, the CDR3 is TGTGCCAGCAGCACTCTAGCGGGAACTCTCACAGATACGCAGTATTTT. Its protein is CASSTLAGTLTDTQYF.

The V and J genes are TRBV9 and TRBJ2-3, with D perhaps TRBD2 (6 bases). Trimming cost V 3 bases and J 6 bases, with 20 bases left between them. This CDR3 comprises 16 residues. Germline loops: CDR1 SGDLS, CDR2 YYNGEE. The CDR3 sequence: CASSAHPSVSGDTQYF. DNA for the CDR3: TGTGCCAGCAGCGCCCACCCTAGCGTAAGTGGGGATACGCAGTATTTT.

The V gene is TRBV27, the J gene TRBJ2-1; 11 nucleotides match TRBD2. Germline CDR1 reads MNHEY; CDR2 reads SMNVEV (reference sequence). V gave up 0 bases and J gave up 6 bases; unmatched junction bases: 7. This CDR3 spans 17 amino acids. CDR3 sequence reads: CASSLSVLAGGVNEQFF. CDR3 bases: TGTGCCAGCAGTTTATCGGTCCTAGCGGGAGGAGTCAATGAGCAGTTCTTC.

This clone has more than one count but fewer than ten. The CDR3 region has the DNA TGCAGTGCTAGTTCCCCCCCTGGCTACACCTTC. It is translated as CSASSPPGYTF. V gene TRBV20-1 combines with J gene TRBJ1-2; unclear D gene. Germline loops: CDR1 DFQATT, CDR2 SNEGSKA (reference sequence). The CDR3 is made up of 11 amino acids. V was cut by 3 bases and J by 7 bases, with 9 bases left in between.

The V and J genes are TRBV30 and TRBJ1-1; D gene ambiguous. CDR1 is GTSNPN, CDR2 SVGIG, per germline (reference sequence). The CDR3 has 13 amino acids. V was shortened by 0 bases and J by 0 bases, with 5 bases between the two germline ends. The CDR3: CAWSVQLNTEAFF. In nucleotides, the CDR3 is TGTGCCTGGAGTGTACAATTGAACACTGAAGCTTTCTTT.

The gene calls are TRBV2 and TRBJ2-1, with TRBD1 matching 8 bases. Germline values: CDR1 SNHLY, CDR2 FYNNEI. Losses at the gene ends were 7 bases for V and 7 bases for J; bases not matched to a gene: 12. CDR3 length equals 15 residues. As DNA, the CDR3 is TGTGCCAGCATTATAGGGACAGGAATCGGAAATGAGCAGTTCTTC. The encoded protein is CASIIGTGIGNEQFF.

The J gene is TRBJ2-1, the V gene TRBV19, with D uncertain. Trimming removed 7 bases from V and 4 bases from J, with 14 bases in between. The CDR3 sequence is 14 residues long. CDR1 and CDR2 from the germline V gene are LNHDA and SQIVND (reference sequence). The CDR3 region is CASTSPGSYNEQFF. Written as DNA, the CDR3 is TGTGCCAGTACGAGCCCGGGTAGTTACAATGAGCAGTTCTTC.

This clone has just a few counts. This chain connects TRBV28 to TRBJ2-5, with D possibly called TRBD1 or TRBD2 (6 bases each). Germline values: CDR1 MDHEN, CDR2 SYDVKM. The CDR3 sequence is 16 residues long. V dropped 5 bases and J dropped 4 bases, with 20 bases sitting between them. CDR3 nucleotides: TGTGCCAGCAGTGTCAGTGGGGGGCGCCTGGGAGAGACCCAGTACTTC. Its protein is CASSVSGGRLGETQYF. The full variable domain, rest sourced from reference TRBV28 and TRBJ2-5, is DVKVTQSSRYLVKRTGEKVFLECVQDMDHENMFWYRQDPGLGLRLIYFSYDVKMKEKGDIPEGYSVSREKKERFSLILESASTNQTSMYLCASSVSGGRLGETQYFGPGTRLLVL.

This chain joins TRBV5-1 and TRBJ1-1, with a tentative D call TRBD1 (5 bases). The V end was cut by 7 bases, the J end by 6 bases, with 13 bases between. CDR1 and CDR2 from the germline V gene are SGHRS and YFSETQ. The CDR3 spans 12 residues. The CDR3 reads CASGASSPEAFF. CDR3 coding DNA: TGCGCCAGCGGGGCCTCGAGCCCTGAAGCTTTCTTT.